This is a list of T cell receptor beta chains from one sample in a study of post-analysis software for immune sequencing data. TCRdb redid the calling of the PCR reads with MiXCR, one entry per CDR3 protein. The sample lists 650,000 to 850,000 distinct CDR3 sequences, about 43% occurring once. The specimen was blood. The receptors come from a girl aged 10 to 17 with multiple sclerosis. The CDR3 runs from the conserved cysteine through the conserved F or W. Each record gives: CDR3 DNA, CDR3 protein, J gene, D gene, V gene, clone size. The D gene is left open where the match is weak. Expanded clones are given a class, and other clones once, few, many or no size at all.

CDR3nt: TGTGCTAGCAGCTTGCGCGGCAAGACAGATCAAGAGACCCAGTACTTC
CDR3aa: CASSLRGKTDQETQYF
j_gene: TRBJ2-5
d_gene: -
v_gene: TRBV7-7
abundance: once

CDR3nt: TGTGCCATCAGTGAGTCGGGGACTAGCGGGAACCACGAGCAGTACTTC
CDR3aa: CAISESGTSGNHEQYF
j_gene: TRBJ2-7
d_gene: TRBD2
v_gene: TRBV10-3
abundance: -

CDR3nt: TGTGCCAGCAGTGGACCGGGAGGGAACACTGAAGCTTTCTTT
CDR3aa: CASSGPGGNTEAFF
j_gene: TRBJ1-1
d_gene: -
v_gene: TRBV25-1
abundance: -

CDR3nt: TGTGCCAGCAGCCCCACAGGGGAGCAGTTCTTC
CDR3aa: CASSPTGEQFF
j_gene: TRBJ2-1
d_gene: -
v_gene: TRBV12-3/TRBV12-4
abundance: many

CDR3nt: TGTGCCAGCAGCTCCGAGACTAGCGGGAGATCCTACAATGAGCAGTTCTTC
CDR3aa: CASSSETSGRSYNEQFF
j_gene: TRBJ2-1
d_gene: TRBD2
v_gene: TRBV7-9
abundance: -

CDR3nt: TGCAGTGCTAGTGGCCCAAGGGATACGCAGTATTTT
CDR3aa: CSASGPRDTQYF
j_gene: TRBJ2-3
d_gene: -
v_gene: TRBV20-1
abundance: -

CDR3nt: TGTGCCAGCAGTTTAGGCCGGGGGGTAACGTACAATGAGCAGTTCTTC
CDR3aa: CASSLGRGVTYNEQFF
j_gene: TRBJ2-1
d_gene: TRBD2
v_gene: TRBV12-3/TRBV12-4
abundance: few

CDR3nt: TGCAGTGCGACGATTCTCCCGGGACGGATTCTCTACACAGATACGCAGTATTTT
CDR3aa: CSATILPGRILYTDTQYF
j_gene: TRBJ2-3
d_gene: -
v_gene: TRBV20-1
abundance: -

CDR3nt: TGCGCCAGCAGCTTGGGCCCGACACTGAACACTGAAGCTTTCTTT
CDR3aa: CASSLGPTLNTEAFF
j_gene: TRBJ1-1
d_gene: -
v_gene: TRBV5-1
abundance: -

CDR3nt: TGTGCCAGCAGCTTAAGTGCCAACTCCTACGAGCAGTACTTC
CDR3aa: CASSLSANSYEQYF
j_gene: TRBJ2-7
d_gene: -
v_gene: TRBV7-3
abundance: few

CDR3nt: TGTGCCAGCAGCAAAAATAGGGAGCGGGAGGCCCACCAAGAGACCCAGTACTTC
CDR3aa: CASSKNREREAHQETQYF
j_gene: TRBJ2-5
d_gene: TRBD2
v_gene: TRBV9
abundance: -

CDR3nt: TGCGCCAGCAGCGAGGCGAACTCCTACGAGCAGTACTTC
CDR3aa: CASSEANSYEQYF
j_gene: TRBJ2-7
d_gene: -
v_gene: TRBV5-1
abundance: -

CDR3nt: TGTGCCAGCAGCTCCATGGGCGGGAGAAGCGAGCAGTACTTC
CDR3aa: CASSSMGGRSEQYF
j_gene: TRBJ2-7
d_gene: TRBD2
v_gene: TRBV11-2
abundance: few

CDR3nt: TGTGCCAGCAGCCCGGACGAGTCGAGCACAGATACGCAGTATTTT
CDR3aa: CASSPDESSTDTQYF
j_gene: TRBJ2-3
d_gene: -
v_gene: TRBV14
abundance: -

CDR3nt: TGTGCTAGCAGCCGGGGCCGCTCCTACAATGAGCAGTTCTTC
CDR3aa: CASSRGRSYNEQFF
j_gene: TRBJ2-1
d_gene: -
v_gene: TRBV7-7
abundance: -

CDR3nt: TGTGCCAGCAGCATCGGGGCAGTACAAGAGACCCAGTACTTC
CDR3aa: CASSIGAVQETQYF
j_gene: TRBJ2-5
d_gene: -
v_gene: TRBV7-6
abundance: -

CDR3nt: TGCAGTGCTAGAGAACCGGGAAACACTGAAGCTTTCTTT
CDR3aa: CSAREPGNTEAFF
j_gene: TRBJ1-1
d_gene: -
v_gene: TRBV20-1
abundance: -

CDR3nt: TGCGCCAGCAGTGACCCCGCAGCCGGGTCCTACAATGAGCAGTTCTTC
CDR3aa: CASSDPAAGSYNEQFF
j_gene: TRBJ2-1
d_gene: -
v_gene: TRBV10-1
abundance: -

CDR3nt: TGTGCCAGCAGTTACGGACGAAACTATGGCTACACCTTC
CDR3aa: CASSYGRNYGYTF
j_gene: TRBJ1-2
d_gene: -
v_gene: TRBV27
abundance: -

CDR3nt: TGCAGCGTTGGGACCCATGGGGACAGGGGAATGGCCTCTGGGGCCAACGTCCTGACTTTC
CDR3aa: CSVGTHGDRGMASGANVLTF
j_gene: TRBJ2-6
d_gene: TRBD1
v_gene: TRBV29-1
abundance: once

CDR3nt: TGTGCCAGCAGCCAGGGGACAGTGGGTGGCAATCAGCCCCAGCATTTT
CDR3aa: CASSQGTVGGNQPQHF
j_gene: TRBJ1-5
d_gene: TRBD1
v_gene: TRBV7-9
abundance: -

CDR3nt: TGTGCCAGCAGCCCCCCGGGACTACACAATGAGCAGTTCTTC
CDR3aa: CASSPPGLHNEQFF
j_gene: TRBJ2-1
d_gene: TRBD2
v_gene: TRBV7-2
abundance: -

CDR3nt: TGTGCCAGCTCCGACACAAACTATGGCTACACCTTC
CDR3aa: CASSDTNYGYTF
j_gene: TRBJ1-2
d_gene: -
v_gene: TRBV6-1
abundance: -

CDR3nt: TGCAGCGCCCTGAGGGACATCGACACAGATACGCAGTATTTT
CDR3aa: CSALRDIDTDTQYF
j_gene: TRBJ2-3
d_gene: -
v_gene: TRBV29-1
abundance: -

CDR3nt: TGTGCCAGCAGTTTGCTTTACTGGGGGCAGTTCTTC
CDR3aa: CASSLLYWGQFF
j_gene: TRBJ2-1
d_gene: -
v_gene: TRBV28
abundance: few

CDR3nt: TGCAGCGTTGGAAGGGACAGGGGTGGAGAGGAGCAGTTCTTC
CDR3aa: CSVGRDRGGEEQFF
j_gene: TRBJ2-1
d_gene: TRBD1
v_gene: TRBV29-1
abundance: few

CDR3nt: TGTGCCAGCAGTGGGAGCGGGAGGGCTCCTAATGAGCAGTTCTTC
CDR3aa: CASSGSGRAPNEQFF
j_gene: TRBJ2-1
d_gene: TRBD2
v_gene: TRBV12-3/TRBV12-4
abundance: -

CDR3nt: TGTGCCAGCAGTGAAGGGTCAACCTACGAGCAGTACTTC
CDR3aa: CASSEGSTYEQYF
j_gene: TRBJ2-7
d_gene: -
v_gene: TRBV6-1
abundance: -